Following are 26 T cell receptor beta chains from one sample sequenced in a study of cytomegalovirus exposure and HLA in healthy donors. It was with 60 Vbeta and 13 Jbeta primers that the PCR ran. Assay: immunoSEQ multiplex PCR; the TCRdb copy retains only in-frame clones and omits some. This sample's clone table lists some 64,000 clones. The sample was PBMCs. These receptors all come from a woman under 40 in good health and CMV-seronegative.

The chain uses TRBV28 and TRBJ1-1; D is unclear. Germline CDR1 and CDR2: MDHEN and SYDVKM. The CDR3 is 13 residues long. Trimming cost V 8 bases and J 1 base, with 11 bases left between them. CDR3: CASLGVGNTEAFF. The CDR3 nucleotides are TGTGCCAGCCTTGGAGTTGGGAACACTGAAGCTTTCTTT.

This chain uses TRBV6-4 with TRBJ2-3; 7 bases line up with TRBD1. The CDR3 is 14 amino acids. V gave up 5 bases and J gave up 4 bases; unmatched junction bases: 6. Germline-derived CDR1 and CDR2 are MRHNA and SNTAGT. This chain's CDR3 is CASSPDRESDTQYF. Here the CDR3 DNA reads TGTGCCAGCAGTCCCGACAGGGAATCAGATACGCAGTATTTT.

The chain combines TRBV14 with TRBJ2-5; TRBD1 is a possible D gene (6 bases). CDR3 size: 15 residues. The germline V and J ends were trimmed by 5 bases and 4 bases, with 17 bases remaining between them. Germline CDR1 and CDR2: SGHDN and FVKESK. The CDR3 coding sequence is TGTGCCAGCAGCTCCTGGACAGACTTGAGAGAGACCCAGTACTTC. Translated: CASSSWTDLRETQYF. Full variable domain (missing parts from reference TRBV14 and TRBJ2-5): EAGVTQFPSHSVIEKGQTVTLRCDPISGHDNLYWYRRVMGKEIKFLLHFVKESKQDESGMPNNRFLAERTGGTYSTLKVQPAELEDSGVYFCASSSWTDLRETQYFGPGTRLLVL.

The chain combines TRBV29-1 with TRBJ2-5; a possible D gene is TRBD2 (6 bases). The CDR3 consists of 12 residues. Germline CDR1 and CDR2: SQVTM and ANQGSEA. This chain's CDR3 is CSAEGREETQYF. CDR3 DNA sequence: TGCAGTGCGGAGGGGAGAGAAGAGACCCAGTACTTC.

The rearrangement joins TRBV5-6 to TRBJ1-3; a weak D match, TRBD1 (5 bases). This CDR3 is 16 amino acids long. Deletions cut 1 base from V and 2 bases from J, with 13 bases between. Germline CDR1 and CDR2: SGHDT and YYEEEE. CDR3: CASSLTSGATGNTIYF. The CDR3 nucleotides read TGTGCCAGCAGCTTGACGAGCGGGGCGACTGGAAACACCATATATTTT. Based on the CDR3 plus reference TRBV5-6 and TRBJ1-3, the full variable domain is DAGVTQSPTHLIKTRGQQVTLRCSPKSGHDTVSWYQQALGQGPQFIFQYYEEEERQRGNFPDRFSGHQFPNYSSELNVNALLLGDSALYLCASSLTSGATGNTIYFGEGSWLTVV.

The chain links TRBV5-1 to TRBJ2-7; tentative D call: TRBD2 (6 bases). Trimming pared 5 bases from V and 6 bases from J, leaving 18 bases between. The CDR3 contains 14 residues. CDR1 and CDR2 from the germline V gene are SGHRS and YFSETQ. CDR3 sequence (DNA): TGCGCCAGCAGTTCCGGGACTCCCGTGATCGAGCAGTACTTC. Translation: CASSSGTPVIEQYF.

The rearrangement uses TRBV7-3 and TRBJ2-1; TRBD2 aligns across 14 bases. The CDR3 loop spans 14 amino acids. From germline, CDR1 is SGHTA and CDR2 FQGTGA. V lost 5 bases, J lost 9 bases, and 3 bases stayed unmatched. The CDR3 region has the DNA TGTGCCAGCAGCCGGGGGACTAGCGGGGGTGAGCAGTTCTTC. Translating gives CASSRGTSGGEQFF.

The rearrangement uses TRBV28 and TRBJ2-7; 10 nucleotides line up with TRBD1. This CDR3 region has 14 residues. The germline V gene encodes CDR1 MDHEN and CDR2 SYDVKM. Losses at the gene ends were 8 bases for V and 3 bases for J; bases not matched to a gene: 7. Written as DNA, the CDR3 is TGTGCCAGCGATGGGGGGACAGGGGTCTACGAGCAGTACTTC. It is translated as CASDGGTGVYEQYF.

The V and J genes are TRBV29-1 and TRBJ1-5; D remains ambiguous. V lost 8 bases and J 2 bases, leaving 16 bases between the germline ends. The CDR3 loop spans 14 amino acids. Per the germline V gene, CDR1 is SQVTM and CDR2 is ANQGSEA. The CDR3 DNA is TGCAGCCCCTGGATTGGTGGGCGCAATCAGCCCCAGCATTTT. Translating gives CSPWIGGRNQPQHF.

The V gene is TRBV7-9, the J gene TRBJ1-6, with D perhaps TRBD1 (6 bases). Germline-derived CDR1 and CDR2 are SEHNR and FQNEAQ (reference sequence). The CDR3 runs to 17 residues. V dropped 1 base and J dropped 6 bases, with 16 bases sitting between them. The CDR3 loop reads CASSLVGNWGPNSPLHF. The DNA for the CDR3 is TGTGCCAGCAGCTTAGTAGGGAACTGGGGGCCTAATTCACCCCTCCACTTT.

The chain employs TRBV9 and TRBJ2-7; 10 bases match TRBD1. The CDR3 extends over 14 amino acids. CDR1 is SGDLS and CDR2 is YYNGEE in the germline V gene. The junction had 5 bases not matched to a gene; V was cut back by 3 bases and J by 5 bases. The CDR3 DNA reads TGTGCCAGCAGCGCCCACGGGACAGGGGACGAGCAGTACTTC. This codes for CASSAHGTGDEQYF.

The chain employs TRBV18 and TRBJ2-3; no clear D. The V end lost 2 bases, the J end lost 0 bases, and 6 bases lay between the germline ends. There are 14 residues in the CDR3. Germline-derived CDR1 and CDR2 are KGHSH and LQKENI. Written as DNA, the CDR3 is TGTGCCAGCTCACCAACAGACAGCACAGATACGCAGTATTTT. This encodes CASSPTDSTDTQYF.

The chain couples TRBV5-1 to TRBJ2-7; possibly TRBD2 for D (6 bases). Trimming pared 4 bases from V and 4 bases from J, leaving 9 bases between. The CDR3 contains 12 residues. Germline CDR1 is SGHRS and CDR2 is YFSETQ. CDR3 nucleotide sequence: TGCGCCAGCAGCCAAGCGGGTTACGAGCAGTACTTC. This translates into CASSQAGYEQYF.

The V and J genes are TRBV30 and TRBJ2-1, with D possibly being TRBD2 (7 bases). The CDR3 spans 16 residues. The V end lost 1 base, the J end lost 7 bases, and 20 bases lay between the germline ends. Germline CDR1 reads GTSNPN; CDR2 reads SVGIG (reference sequence). The CDR3 DNA reads as TGTGCCTGGAGTGGGGTAGGGAGGGGGGGCCCAAATGAGCAGTTCTTC. Protein product: CAWSGVGRGGPNEQFF.

V usage is TRBV11-2 and J usage is TRBJ2-7; D may be TRBD1 (5 bases). V was clipped by 5 bases and J by 0 bases, with 14 bases between them. The CDR3 spans 15 residues. CDR1 and CDR2 (germline): SGHAT, FQNNGV. The CDR3 loop reads CASSPPRRDSYEQYF. The CDR3, as DNA: TGTGCCAGCAGCCCACCCCGCAGGGACTCCTACGAGCAGTACTTC.

The rearrangement joins TRBV4-3 to TRBJ2-7; TRBD1 matches at 12 bases. Germline-derived CDR1 and CDR2 are LGHNA and YSLEER. The CDR3 totals 15 residues. V was clipped by 2 bases and J by 5 bases; unmatched bases: 4. The CDR3 reads CASSQPGQGAHEQYF. CDR3 coding DNA: TGCGCCAGCAGCCAACCGGGACAGGGGGCCCACGAGCAGTACTTC.

The chain employs TRBV27 and TRBJ2-3, with 7 bases that match TRBD2. V was clipped by 3 bases and J by 0 bases; unmatched bases: 3. Germline CDR1 reads MNHEY; CDR2 reads SMNVEV (reference sequence). The CDR3 runs 15 residues. The CDR3: CASSFIGGSTDTQYF. The CDR3 nucleotides are TGTGCCAGCAGTTTTATCGGGGGGAGCACAGATACGCAGTATTTT.

The chain has TRBV4-1 and TRBJ2-7; D may be TRBD1 (5 bases). Germline V gives CDR1 MGHRA, CDR2 YSYEKL. Trimming removed 1 base at V and 2 bases at J, with 9 bases between. The CDR3 is made up of 14 amino acids. The CDR3 nucleotides read TGCGCCAGCAGCCAAGGGGGCAGCCCCTACGAGCAGTACTTC. Protein: CASSQGGSPYEQYF.

The chain uses TRBV7-9 and TRBJ1-2; perhaps TRBD1 as D (5 bases). Germline CDR1 SEHNR, CDR2 FQNEAQ (reference sequence). This CDR3 is 15 amino acids long. Trimming shortened V by 2 bases and J by 4 bases, and 14 bases separated the two germline ends. Written as DNA, the CDR3 is TGTGCCAGCAGCTTAACCGGGGGGGTGGCCTATGGCTACACCTTC. It encodes CASSLTGGVAYGYTF.

The chain joins TRBV28 to TRBJ2-1; a weak D match, TRBD2 (6 bases). Looked up from germline, CDR1 is MDHEN and CDR2 is SYDVKM. Trimming pared 2 bases from V and 7 bases from J, leaving 24 bases between. The CDR3 spans 18 residues. The chain's CDR3 is CASSLDTGRDSSGNEQFF. The CDR3 region has the DNA TGTGCCAGCAGTTTAGATACAGGCCGGGACTCCTCTGGGAATGAGCAGTTCTTC.

The chain recombines TRBV30 with TRBJ1-1; 7 nucleotides line up with TRBD1. This CDR3 comprises 13 residues. Germline-derived CDR1 and CDR2 are GTSNPN and SVGIG (reference sequence). Germline trimming cut 3 bases from V and 0 bases from J; bases unmatched to any gene: 1. The CDR3 region has the DNA TGTGCCTGGAGGGACAGGATGAACACTGAAGCTTTCTTT. The encoded protein is CAWRDRMNTEAFF.

The chain joins TRBV18 to TRBJ1-2; D may be TRBD1 (6 bases). V lost 1 base to trimming and J lost 2 bases, with 14 bases between them. Looked up from germline, CDR1 is KGHSH and CDR2 is LQKENI. The CDR3 is made up of 16 amino acids. CDR3 DNA sequence: TGTGCCAGCTCACCACGGAGACAGGACATAAACTATGGCTACACCTTC. This gives the protein CASSPRRQDINYGYTF. Full variable domain (missing parts from reference TRBV18 and TRBJ1-2): NAGVMQNPRHLVRRRGQEARLRCSPMKGHSHVYWYRQLPEEGLKFMVYLQKENIIDESGMPKERFSAEFPKEGPSILRIQQVVRGDSAAYFCASSPRRQDINYGYTFGSGTRLTVV.

The chain employs TRBV5-1 and TRBJ1-6; 8 bases line up with TRBD1. This CDR3 contains 13 residues. The germline V gene has CDR1 SGHRS and CDR2 YFSETQ. Trimming took 7 bases from V and 7 from J; bases not matched to a gene: 4. CDR3 bases: TGCGCCAGCTACAGGGGGGACAATTCACCCCTCCACTTT. It translates to CASYRGDNSPLHF.

The chain uses TRBV29-1 and TRBJ2-7; TRBD2 agrees at 8 bases. CDR3 size: 13 residues. Per germline, CDR1 SQVTM and CDR2 ANQGSEA. Losses at the gene ends were 2 bases for V and 6 bases for J; bases not matched to a gene: 6. The CDR3 sequence: CSVERSGSSEQYF. The CDR3 DNA sequence: TGCAGCGTTGAAAGAAGCGGGAGTTCCGAGCAGTACTTC.

The chain is built from TRBV6-1 and TRBJ1-1, with 7 positions matching TRBD1. The CDR3 runs 15 residues. Germline V gene data show CDR1 as MNHNS and CDR2 as SASEGT. With 1 base clipped from V and 8 bases from J, the junction kept 10 bases outside the gene matches. CDR3 sequence reads: CASSEELTGIAEAFF. Here the CDR3 DNA reads TGTGCCAGCAGTGAAGAACTGACAGGGATCGCGGAAGCTTTCTTT.

The chain joins TRBV28 to TRBJ2-5; weak D call: TRBD2 (7 bases). Deletions cut 7 bases from V and 5 bases from J, with 20 bases between. The length of the CDR3 is 15 residues. The V gene's germline CDR1 is MDHEN and CDR2 SYDVKM. CDR3 amino acids: CASIEGGAGWETQYF. The DNA of the CDR3 is TGTGCCAGCATAGAAGGGGGGGCCGGCTGGGAGACCCAGTACTTC.